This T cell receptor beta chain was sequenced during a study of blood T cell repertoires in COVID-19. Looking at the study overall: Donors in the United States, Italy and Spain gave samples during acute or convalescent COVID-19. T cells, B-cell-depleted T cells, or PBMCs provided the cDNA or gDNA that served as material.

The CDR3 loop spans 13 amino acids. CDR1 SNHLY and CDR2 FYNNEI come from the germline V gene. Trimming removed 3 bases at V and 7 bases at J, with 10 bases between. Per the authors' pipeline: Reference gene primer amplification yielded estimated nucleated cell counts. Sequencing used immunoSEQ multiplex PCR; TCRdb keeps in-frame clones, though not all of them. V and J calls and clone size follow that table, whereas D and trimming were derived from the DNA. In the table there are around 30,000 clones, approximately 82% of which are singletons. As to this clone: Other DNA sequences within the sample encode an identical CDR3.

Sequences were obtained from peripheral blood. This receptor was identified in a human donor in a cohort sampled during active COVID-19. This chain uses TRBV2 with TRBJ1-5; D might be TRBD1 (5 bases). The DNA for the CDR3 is TGTGCCAGCAGTGATGAGGGGAGGCAGCCCCAGCATTTT. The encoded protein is CASSDEGRQPQHF.